These 24 T cell receptor beta chains share one sample of origin, sequenced in a study of blood T cell repertoires in COVID-19. Profiling relied on immunoSEQ multiplex PCR, and the TCRdb table lists in-frame clones only, not all of them. The repertoire has about 150,000 clones, roughly nine tenths of them found once; the top ten carry around 16%. The sample was peripheral blood. These receptors were collected from a middle-aged woman with acute or convalescent COVID-19.

The rearrangement joins TRBV18 to TRBJ2-7; D call uncertain. The CDR3 extends over 13 amino acids. CDR1 is KGHSH, CDR2 LQKENI, per germline. Trimming cost V 6 bases and J 2 bases, with 11 bases left between them. The DNA of the CDR3 is TGTGCCAGCTCCCATGCTCGGGCCTACGAGCAGTACTTC. As protein: CASSHARAYEQYF. The whole variable domain, remainder taken from reference TRBV18 and TRBJ2-7, is NAGVMQNPRHLVRRRGQEARLRCSPMKGHSHVYWYRQLPEEGLKFMVYLQKENIIDESGMPKERFSAEFPKEGPSILRIQQVVRGDSAAYFCASSHARAYEQYFGPGTRLTVT.

The rearrangement joins TRBV18 to TRBJ2-2; possibly TRBD2 for D (6 bases). V was clipped by 2 bases and J by 1 base, with 8 bases between them. CDR1 is KGHSH and CDR2 is LQKENI in the germline V gene. The CDR3 runs 15 residues. The DNA of the CDR3 is TGTGCCAGCTCACCAAATAGCGGGAACACCGGGGAGCTGTTTTTT. It translates to CASSPNSGNTGELFF.

The chain combines TRBV5-4 with TRBJ2-3; possibly TRBD2 for D (6 bases). The CDR3 is made up of 13 amino acids. In germline, CDR1 is SGHNT, CDR2 YYREEE (reference sequence). V was pared by 4 bases and J by 6 bases, with 12 bases between. The CDR3 region has the DNA TGTGCCAGCAGCACCCTTGGGGGGGATACGCAGTATTTT. Amino acids: CASSTLGGDTQYF.

DNA of the CDR3: TGTGCCAGCAGTTACGCGGGCACTGGCTACACCTTC. It is translated as CASSYAGTGYTF. This chain links TRBV6-5 with TRBJ1-2; no clear D gene. The germline V and J ends were trimmed by 2 bases and 7 bases, with 8 bases remaining between them. This CDR3 is built from 12 residues. The germline gives CDR1 MNHEY, CDR2 SVGAGI.

The count of this clone is one. The chain joins TRBV6-5 to TRBJ2-5; D gene ambiguous. The CDR3 extends over 15 amino acids. V lost 2 bases to trimming and J lost 2 bases, with 12 bases between them. In germline, CDR1 is MNHEY, CDR2 SVGAGI. CDR3 in amino acids: CASSYTYRAQETQYF. The CDR3 DNA sequence: TGTGCCAGCAGTTACACCTACAGAGCTCAAGAGACCCAGTACTTC.

V usage is TRBV5-1 and J usage is TRBJ2-5; possible D gene TRBD1, 6 bases. V gave up 7 bases and J gave up 0 bases, with 10 bases separating them. CDR3 length: 13 amino acids. Germline CDR1 and CDR2: SGHRS and YFSETQ. The CDR3 reads CASHTGYQETQYF. For the CDR3, the DNA is TGCGCCAGCCATACAGGGTACCAAGAGACCCAGTACTTC.

The V call is TRBV6-5, the J call TRBJ1-1; possible D gene TRBD1, 6 bases. V was clipped by 6 bases and J by 1 base, with 9 bases between them. The CDR3 spans 13 residues. CDR1 and CDR2 from the germline V gene are MNHEY and SVGAGI. The CDR3 here is CASSMTGNTEAFF. The CDR3 bases are TGTGCCAGCAGCATGACAGGGAACACTGAAGCTTTCTTT.

The CDR3 nucleotides read TGTGCCAGCAGTTATAGAGGCTGGGGAGACTACGAGCAGTACTTC. Residues: CASSYRGWGDYEQYF. This chain links TRBV6-6 with TRBJ2-7; TRBD2 might be the D (5 bases). Per the germline V gene, CDR1 is MNHNY and CDR2 is SVGAGI (reference sequence). Trimming removed 3 bases from V and 3 bases from J, with 15 bases in between. The CDR3 is 15 residues long.

The rearrangement joins TRBV27 to TRBJ1-2; 11 bases agree with TRBD1. The CDR3 totals 16 residues. With 6 bases clipped from V and 4 bases from J, the junction kept 10 bases outside the gene matches. Per the germline V gene, CDR1 is MNHEY and CDR2 is SMNVEV (reference sequence). In DNA, the CDR3 is TGTGCCAGCAGATTCGATGGGGACAGGGGGATCTATGGCTACACCTTC. Its protein product is CASRFDGDRGIYGYTF.

V usage is TRBV15 and J usage is TRBJ1-1; weak D call: TRBD1 (5 bases). The germline gives CDR1 LNHNV, CDR2 YYDKDF (reference sequence). Trimming took off 0 bases at V and 4 bases at J, with 15 bases between the two ends. This CDR3 region has 16 residues. CDR3 residues: CATSRDLKGRGTEAFF. As DNA, the CDR3 is TGTGCCACCAGCAGAGATTTAAAGGGGCGCGGCACTGAAGCTTTCTTT. The full variable domain, its missing parts supplied by reference TRBV15 and TRBJ1-1, is DAMVIQNPRYQVTQFGKPVTLSCSQTLNHNVMYWYQQKSSQAPKLLFHYYDKDFNNEADTPDNFQSRRPNTSFCFLDIRSPGLGDTAMYLCATSRDLKGRGTEAFFGQGTRLTVV.

A single count supports this clone. The chain uses TRBV4-2 and TRBJ2-1; D remains unclear. CDR1 is LGHNA, CDR2 YNFKEQ, per germline. There are 15 residues in the CDR3. The V gene lost 3 bases and the J gene lost 0 bases, with 9 bases spanning the gap. This CDR3 reads CASSQKMSSYNEQFF. The DNA of the CDR3 is TGTGCCAGCAGCCAGAAGATGAGCTCCTACAATGAGCAGTTCTTC.

DNA for the CDR3: TGTGCCAGTTATACAGGGGGCGCCGGGAACACTGAAGCTTTCTTT. Its protein product is CASYTGGAGNTEAFF. The chain joins TRBV19 to TRBJ1-1, with TRBD1 matching over 9 bases. CDR3 size: 15 residues. Losses at the gene ends were 8 bases for V and 1 base for J; bases not matched to a gene: 8. The V gene's germline CDR1 is LNHDA and CDR2 SQIVND (reference sequence).

This rearrangement joins TRBV20-1 to TRBJ1-5, with 7 bases lining up with TRBD1. Germline loops: CDR1 DFQATT, CDR2 SNEGSKA (reference sequence). CDR3 length: 16 amino acids. V lost 3 bases, J lost 0 bases, and 8 bases stayed unmatched. The CDR3 DNA follows: TGCAGTGCTAGTCCCCCCGGACAGGTTAGCAATCAGCCCCAGCATTTT. This translates into CSASPPGQVSNQPQHF.

The chain employs TRBV7-9 and TRBJ1-1; maybe TRBD1 (6 bases). CDR1 is SEHNR, CDR2 FQNEAQ, per germline (reference sequence). The length of the CDR3 is 15 residues. Trimming took 5 bases from V and 1 from J, leaving 14 bases between them. The CDR3 loop reads CASSRQTGWNTEAFF. Here the CDR3 DNA reads TGTGCCAGCAGCAGACAGACAGGATGGAACACTGAAGCTTTCTTT.

The rearrangement joins TRBV5-1 to TRBJ2-3; 8 bases are a match to TRBD1. The ends lost 5 bases at V and 5 bases at J; junction bases unmatched: 7. CDR1 is SGHRS and CDR2 is YFSETQ in the germline V gene. The CDR3 has 14 amino acids. CDR3 amino acids: CASRTTGGGDTQYF. In nucleotides, the CDR3 is TGCGCCAGCAGGACTACAGGGGGAGGAGATACGCAGTATTTT.

This rearrangement joins TRBV5-5 to TRBJ2-7; 8 bases line up with TRBD1. Germline assignment: CDR1 SGHKS and CDR2 YYEKEE (reference sequence). J lost 5 bases, V lost 3 bases, and 4 bases had no gene match. The CDR3 has 13 residues. The CDR3 DNA sequence: TGTGCCAGCAGCTCGGGACAGGCAAACGAGCAGTACTTC. The encoded protein is CASSSGQANEQYF.

The V call is TRBV5-4, the J call TRBJ2-1; 16 bases fit TRBD2. V shed 4 bases, J shed 1 base, and the junction held 11 bases outside the gene matches. From germline, CDR1 is SGHNT and CDR2 YYREEE (reference sequence). The CDR3 length is 20 residues. The CDR3: CASSGLPGLAGGLSYNEQFF. The CDR3 coding sequence is TGTGCCAGCAGCGGGTTACCGGGACTAGCGGGGGGGCTATCCTACAATGAGCAGTTCTTC.

V usage is TRBV28 and J usage is TRBJ2-6; D remains ambiguous. The CDR3 totals 14 residues. Between the trimmed V and J ends, which lost 8 bases and 0 bases, there was a span of 8 bases. The germline V gene has CDR1 MDHEN and CDR2 SYDVKM. The CDR3 loop is CASVYSSGANVLTF. Here the CDR3 DNA reads TGTGCCAGCGTCTACAGCTCTGGGGCCAACGTCCTGACTTTC.

The count of this clone is one. The chain is built from TRBV4-1 and TRBJ2-4; 10 nucleotides agree with TRBD2. This CDR3 is built from 17 residues. Germline V gives CDR1 MGHRA, CDR2 YSYEKL. Unmatched junction bases numbered 9, after V lost 1 base and J lost 6 bases. The CDR3 spells CASSQGLAGESRNIQYF. The CDR3 DNA follows: TGCGCCAGCAGCCAAGGACTAGCGGGCGAAAGCAGAAACATTCAGTACTTC.

The V call is TRBV28, the J call TRBJ2-2, with D possibly matching TRBD2 (5 bases). CDR1 is MDHEN and CDR2 is SYDVKM in the germline V gene. The V and J ends lost 1 base and 7 bases respectively, with 10 bases between them. The CDR3 contains 14 residues. The CDR3 sequence: CASSLLWGVGELFF. DNA of the CDR3: TGTGCCAGCAGTTTATTATGGGGAGTCGGGGAGCTGTTTTTT. Full variable domain (remainder filled in from reference TRBV28 and TRBJ2-2): DVKVTQSSRYLVKRTGEKVFLECVQDMDHENMFWYRQDPGLGLRLIYFSYDVKMKEKGDIPEGYSVSREKKERFSLILESASTNQTSMYLCASSLLWGVGELFFGEGSRLTVL.

This chain links TRBV7-3 with TRBJ2-1; 7 bases align to TRBD2. The CDR3 has 16 residues. Germline CDR1 is SGHTA and CDR2 is FQGTGA. V was pared by 4 bases and J by 7 bases, with 13 bases of the junction left unmatched. CDR3 sequence (DNA): TGTGCCAGCAGCTCCGAGGGGCTAGCGGAGAAGAATGAGCAGTTCTTC. This codes for CASSSEGLAEKNEQFF.

This sequence joins TRBV15 and TRBJ2-1; D gene uncertain. Germline V lookup: CDR1 LNHNV, CDR2 YYDKDF (reference sequence). Trimming removed 0 bases from V and 4 bases from J, with 13 bases in between. The length of the CDR3 is 16 residues. Here the CDR3 reads CATSREFASSYNEQFF. In DNA, the CDR3 is TGTGCCACCAGCAGAGAATTCGCTAGTTCGTACAATGAGCAGTTCTTC. Full variable domain (missing parts from reference TRBV15 and TRBJ2-1): DAMVIQNPRYQVTQFGKPVTLSCSQTLNHNVMYWYQQKSSQAPKLLFHYYDKDFNNEADTPDNFQSRRPNTSFCFLDIRSPGLGDTAMYLCATSREFASSYNEQFFGPGTRLTVL.

The genes are TRBV2 and TRBJ1-4; 7 positions agree with TRBD1. With V trimmed by 3 bases and J by 5 bases, 9 bases remained unmatched. This CDR3 has 16 amino acids. The germline gives CDR1 SNHLY, CDR2 FYNNEI. The CDR3 reads CASSDQGEWGNEKLFF. CDR3 coding DNA: TGTGCCAGCAGTGATCAGGGGGAATGGGGGAATGAAAAACTGTTTTTT.

The chain recombines TRBV4-2 with TRBJ2-1; D is ambiguous. Trimming stripped 3 bases from V and 7 bases from J, with 13 bases between. Looked up from germline, CDR1 is LGHNA and CDR2 is YNFKEQ. This CDR3 is 14 amino acids long. CDR3 protein: CASSHSGLRNEQFF. The CDR3 DNA reads TGTGCCAGCAGCCACAGTGGTTTGAGGAATGAGCAGTTCTTC.